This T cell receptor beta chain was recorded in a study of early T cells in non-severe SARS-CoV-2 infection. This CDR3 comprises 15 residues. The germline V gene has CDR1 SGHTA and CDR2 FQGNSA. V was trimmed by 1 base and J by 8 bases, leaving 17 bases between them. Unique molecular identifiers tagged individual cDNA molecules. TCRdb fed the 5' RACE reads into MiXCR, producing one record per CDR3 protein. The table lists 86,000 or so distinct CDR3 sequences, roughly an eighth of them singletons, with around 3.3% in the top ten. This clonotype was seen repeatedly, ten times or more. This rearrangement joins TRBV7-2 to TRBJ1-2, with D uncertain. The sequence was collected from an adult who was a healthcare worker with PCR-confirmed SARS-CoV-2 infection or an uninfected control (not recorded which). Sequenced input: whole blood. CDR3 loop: CASSLVAGVGYGYTF. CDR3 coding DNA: TGTGCCAGCAGCTTAGTTGCGGGTGTAGGGTACGGCTACACCTTC.